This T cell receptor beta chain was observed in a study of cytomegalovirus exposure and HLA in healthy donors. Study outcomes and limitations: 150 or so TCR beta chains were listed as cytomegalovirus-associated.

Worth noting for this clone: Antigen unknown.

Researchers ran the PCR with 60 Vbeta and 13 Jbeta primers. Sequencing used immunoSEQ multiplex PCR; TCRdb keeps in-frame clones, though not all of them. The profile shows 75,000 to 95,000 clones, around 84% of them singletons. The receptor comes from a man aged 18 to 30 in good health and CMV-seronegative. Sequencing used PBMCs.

The CDR3 here is CASSENGRLYEQYF. The CDR3 DNA reads as TGCGCCAGCAGTGAAAACGGGAGACTCTACGAGCAGTACTTC. The gene calls are TRBV10-1 and TRBJ2-7; D is possibly TRBD2 (6 bases). This CDR3 comprises 14 residues. Trimming removed 3 bases at V and 3 bases at J, with 12 bases between. The germline V gene has CDR1 WNHNN and CDR2 SYGVQD (reference sequence).